The 14 T cell receptor beta chains below all came from one sample that was sequenced in a study of T cells in Graves' hyperthyroidism and ophthalmopathy. RNA transcripts provided the source from which TCR beta CDR3 regions were amplified. HTBI primers were used for first-round RT-PCR of the TCR CDR3. MiXCR, run by TCRdb on the multiplex PCR reads, gives a single entry per CDR3 protein. The table records more than 550,000 distinct CDR3 sequences, over 15% of them present only once. The sample taken for sequencing was blood. These receptors were obtained from a woman aged 45-65 years with Graves' hyperthyroidism that later progressed to Graves' ophthalmopathy.

The chain is built from TRBV14 and TRBJ2-3; 8 positions agree with TRBD1. Germline V lookup: CDR1 SGHDN, CDR2 FVKESK. V lost 4 bases, J lost 5 bases, and 2 bases stayed unmatched. The CDR3 extends over 13 amino acids. As DNA, the CDR3 is TGTGCCAGCAGCCGGACAGGGATAGATACGCAGTATTTT. It yields the protein CASSRTGIDTQYF.

This clonotype was seen repeatedly, ten times or more. The chain links TRBV12-3 or TRBV12-4 to TRBJ2-7, with TRBD2 identical over 7 bases. CDR3 size: 15 residues. The J segment lost 6 bases and the V segment lost 6 bases, leaving 14 bases of the junction unmatched. The CDR3 DNA is TGTGCCAGCAGCACCGTAGGACTAGGATGGGGCGAGCAGTACTTC. Translating it yields CASSTVGLGWGEQYF.

V is TRBV20-1 and J is TRBJ1-5; 8 nucleotides match TRBD1. The V gene end was trimmed by 2 bases and the J gene end by 3 bases; junction bases not matched to a gene: 6. This CDR3 has 15 residues. The V gene's germline CDR1 is DFQATT and CDR2 SNEGSKA (reference sequence). For the CDR3, the DNA is TGCAGTGCTAGAACACAGGGGGGAGCCAATCAGCCCCAGCATTTT. Translation gives CSARTQGGANQPQHF.

The V call is TRBV18, the J call TRBJ2-6; D may be TRBD1 (6 bases). This CDR3 is built from 15 residues. V was cut by 5 bases and J by 0 bases, with 8 bases left in between. Germline loops: CDR1 KGHSH, CDR2 LQKENI. Here the CDR3 DNA reads TGTGCCAGCTCAAGGGGGAACTCTGGGGCCAACGTCCTGACTTTC. It is translated as CASSRGNSGANVLTF.

At least ten counts were recorded for this clonotype. The CDR3 coding sequence is TGCAGTGCTAGCTTCCAGGGAAGTAACTACGAGCAGTACTTC. Encoded protein: CSASFQGSNYEQYF. The V and J genes are TRBV20-1 and TRBJ2-7, with D possibly matching TRBD1 (5 bases). Germline-derived CDR1 and CDR2 are DFQATT and SNEGSKA (reference sequence). Trimming removed 3 bases from V and 3 bases from J, with 15 bases in between. There are 14 residues in the CDR3.

This clonotype was counted at least ten times. V usage is TRBV12-3 or TRBV12-4 and J usage is TRBJ1-5; tentative D call: TRBD1 (5 bases). With 3 bases removed from V and 3 bases from J, the gap between germline ends came to 12 bases. This CDR3 is 15 amino acids long. CDR3 sequence: CASSFRGGLNQPQHF. CDR3 DNA: TGTGCCAGCAGTTTTAGGGGAGGTCTCAATCAGCCCCAGCATTTT.

This clonotype was picked up a small number of times. Being one base from a much bigger clone, this may be a read error. V is TRBV2 and J is TRBJ2-3; 10 positions match TRBD1. Germline CDR1 reads SNHLY; CDR2 reads FYNNEI. The CDR3 loop spans 14 amino acids. Trimming cost V 7 bases and J 3 bases; bases outside gene matches: 4. CDR3 nucleotides: TGTGCCAGCAATCGGACAGGGGGTACAGATACGCAGTATTTT. It specifies CASNRTGGTDTQYF.

Many counts were recorded for this clonotype. The chain joins TRBV20-1 to TRBJ2-3, with D possibly matching TRBD2 (5 bases). Germline V lookup: CDR1 DFQATT, CDR2 SNEGSKA (reference sequence). Between the trimmed V and J ends, which lost 2 bases and 5 bases, there was a span of 5 bases. The CDR3 sequence is 11 residues long. CDR3 residues: CSARRGDTQYF. The DNA of the CDR3 is TGCAGTGCTAGACGGGGAGATACGCAGTATTTT.

The V and J genes are TRBV5-1 and TRBJ2-4; TRBD1 aligns across 7 bases. This CDR3 contains 18 residues. J gave up 0 bases and V 2 bases, and 11 bases lay outside the gene matches. Germline assignment: CDR1 SGHRS and CDR2 YFSETQ. CDR3: CASSLKGQQSLAKNIQYF. CDR3 bases: TGCGCCAGCAGCTTAAAGGGACAGCAATCCTTAGCCAAAAACATTCAGTACTTC.

The chain uses TRBV4-2 and TRBJ1-2, with no clear D. This CDR3 spans 15 amino acids. From germline, CDR1 is LGHNA and CDR2 YNFKEQ. V lost 0 bases and J lost 4, with 12 bases in between. The DNA for the CDR3 is TGTGCCAGCAGCCAAGACCGTAGGGCTCCCTATGGCTACACCTTC. Residues: CASSQDRRAPYGYTF.

As for this clonotype: One base away lies a much larger clone, so this may be a sequencing read error. The chain employs TRBV9 and TRBJ2-5, with D possibly TRBD1 on 6 matching bases. Germline loops: CDR1 SGDLS, CDR2 YYNGEE. The CDR3 has 15 amino acids. This CDR3 reads CTSSVVLGQQETQYF. The CDR3 DNA sequence: TGTACCAGCAGCGTAGTGTTAGGACAGCAAGAGACCCAGTACTTC.

The CDR3 protein is CASSFDIYNYGYTF. The CDR3 nucleotides read TGTGCCAGCAGCTTCGACATCTATAACTATGGCTACACCTTC. J is TRBJ1-2 and V is TRBV7-9; D not certain. Germline CDR1 reads SEHNR; CDR2 reads FQNEAQ (reference sequence). The V end lost 3 bases, the J end lost 1 base, and 9 bases lay between the germline ends. The CDR3 length is 14 residues.

This chain links TRBV19 with TRBJ1-5; D uncertain. With 3 bases removed from V and 7 bases from J, the gap between germline ends came to 13 bases. Germline V gives CDR1 LNHDA, CDR2 SQIVND (reference sequence). This CDR3 is built from 14 residues. The CDR3 DNA follows: TGTGCCAGTAGTATGTTCGGGGATTGGCAGCCCCAGCATTTT. Translation gives CASSMFGDWQPQHF. The variable domain in full, completed from reference TRBV19 and TRBJ1-5, reads DGGITQSPKYLFRKEGQNVTLSCEQNLNHDAMYWYRQDPGQGLRLIYYSQIVNDFQKGDIAEGYSVSREKKESFPLTVTSAQKNPTAFYLCASSMFGDWQPQHFGDGTRLSIL.

This clonotype came up many times. The chain recombines TRBV9 with TRBJ2-6; 12 nucleotides align to TRBD1. Germline CDR1 is SGDLS and CDR2 is YYNGEE. J gave up 3 bases and V 2 bases, and 6 bases lay outside the gene matches. The CDR3 consists of 18 residues. CDR3 protein: CASSVGGQGAFGANVLTF. The CDR3 DNA reads as TGTGCCAGCAGCGTCGGGGGACAGGGGGCGTTTGGGGCCAACGTCCTGACTTTC.